The next 6 T cell receptor beta chains were all read from a single sample in a study of Siglec-9 on CD8 T cells in melanoma. The assay was immunoSEQ multiplex PCR, and TCRdb's table has in-frame clones only and misses some. The sample lists roughly 35,000 clones; around 82% were seen once. Specimen: Siglec-9- CD8+ T cells sorted from blood. The receptor source for this set is a human donor in good health.

This chain uses TRBV19 with TRBJ1-1, with a possible D match to TRBD1 (6 bases). The CDR3 covers 14 residues. Germline-derived CDR1 and CDR2 are LNHDA and SQIVND (reference sequence). V shed 0 bases and J shed 10 bases, with 15 bases lying between them. The CDR3 bases are TGTGCCAGTAGTATAGAGGCGTCAGGGGTTGGAGCTTTCTTT. Encoded protein: CASSIEASGVGAFF.

This chain joins TRBV6-9 and TRBJ2-7, with D perhaps TRBD1 (5 bases). The CDR3 runs to 13 residues. Germline V gene sequence: CDR1 MNHGY, CDR2 SVAAGI. The V end lost 7 bases, the J end lost 3 bases, and 13 bases lay between the germline ends. This chain's CDR3 is CASTAQELYEQYF. In DNA form, the CDR3 reads TGTGCCAGCACCGCACAGGAGCTCTACGAGCAGTACTTC.

The J gene is TRBJ2-5, the V gene TRBV29-1; TRBD2 matches 10 bases. CDR3 length: 16 residues. Germline values: CDR1 SQVTM, CDR2 ANQGSEA. The J segment lost 2 bases and the V segment lost 0 bases, leaving 6 bases of the junction unmatched. The CDR3 reads CSVEDSERGGQETQYF. The CDR3 coding sequence is TGCAGCGTTGAAGACTCCGAGCGGGGGGGGCAAGAGACCCAGTACTTC.

This rearrangement joins TRBV19 to TRBJ1-2; D is perhaps TRBD1 (6 bases). Trimming removed 3 bases from V and 0 bases from J, with 11 bases in between. Germline V CDR1 and CDR2: LNHDA, SQIVND (reference sequence). The CDR3 length is 15 residues. In DNA, the CDR3 is TGTGCCAGTAGTATCAGGGACATGACTAACTATGGCTACACCTTC. It specifies CASSIRDMTNYGYTF.

The chain employs TRBV5-8 and TRBJ2-3, with 7 bases identical to TRBD1. The germline CDR1 and CDR2 sequences are SGHTS and YDEGEE. The junction had 6 bases not matched to a gene; V was cut back by 2 bases and J by 6 bases. The CDR3 runs to 14 residues. CDR3 region: CASSFDREVDTQYF. The DNA of the CDR3 is TGTGCCAGCAGCTTTGACAGGGAAGTCGATACGCAGTATTTT.

The genes are TRBV7-9 and TRBJ2-3; D may be TRBD1 or TRBD2 (7 bases each). Germline values: CDR1 SEHNR, CDR2 FQNEAQ (reference sequence). Trimming cost V 4 bases and J 4 bases, with 15 bases left between them. The CDR3 spans 15 residues. CDR3 residues: CASSSWEGASDTQYF. DNA of the CDR3: TGTGCCAGCAGCTCCTGGGAGGGGGCATCAGATACGCAGTATTTT.